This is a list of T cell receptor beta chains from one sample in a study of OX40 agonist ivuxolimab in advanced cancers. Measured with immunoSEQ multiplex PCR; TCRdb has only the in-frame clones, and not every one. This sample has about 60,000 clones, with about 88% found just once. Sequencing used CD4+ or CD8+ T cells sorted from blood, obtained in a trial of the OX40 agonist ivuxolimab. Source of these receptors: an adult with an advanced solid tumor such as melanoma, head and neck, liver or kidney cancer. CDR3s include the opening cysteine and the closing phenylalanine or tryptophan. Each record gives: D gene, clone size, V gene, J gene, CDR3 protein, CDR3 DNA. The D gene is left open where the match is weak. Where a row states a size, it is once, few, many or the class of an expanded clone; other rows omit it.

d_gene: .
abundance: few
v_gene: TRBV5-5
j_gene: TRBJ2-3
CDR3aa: CASSSSTDTQYF
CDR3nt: TGTGCCAGCAGTTCAAGCACAGATACGCAGTATTTT

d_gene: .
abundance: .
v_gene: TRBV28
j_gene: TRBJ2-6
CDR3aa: CASSSGSASGANVLTF
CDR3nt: TGTGCCAGCAGTTCCGGGAGCGCTAGCGGGGCCAACGTCCTGACTTTC

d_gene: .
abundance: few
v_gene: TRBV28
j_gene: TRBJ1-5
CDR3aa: CASSFGWGRNQPQHF
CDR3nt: TGTGCCAGCAGTTTTGGTTGGGGCCGCAATCAGCCCCAGCATTTT

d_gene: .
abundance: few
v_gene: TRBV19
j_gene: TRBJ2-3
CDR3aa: CASSIAPLGGTDTQYF
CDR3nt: TGTGCCAGTAGTATAGCACCCCTCGGGGGCACAGATACGCAGTATTTT

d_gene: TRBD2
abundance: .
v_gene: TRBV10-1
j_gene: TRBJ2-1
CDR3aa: CASSESGLGLDEQFF
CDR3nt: TGCGCCAGCAGTGAGTCCGGACTAGGGTTGGATGAGCAGTTCTTC

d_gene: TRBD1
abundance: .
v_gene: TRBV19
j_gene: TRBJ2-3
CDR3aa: CASRRQGVADTQYF
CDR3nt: TGTGCCAGTAGACGACAGGGCGTGGCAGATACGCAGTATTTT

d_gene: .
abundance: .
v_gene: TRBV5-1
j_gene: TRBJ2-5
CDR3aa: CASSLQETQYF
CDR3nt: TGCGCCAGCAGCCTACAAGAGACCCAGTACTTC

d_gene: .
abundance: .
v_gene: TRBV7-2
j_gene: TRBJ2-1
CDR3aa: CASSPRVPNEQFF
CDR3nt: TGTGCCAGCAGCCCTCGGGTCCCCAATGAGCAGTTCTTC

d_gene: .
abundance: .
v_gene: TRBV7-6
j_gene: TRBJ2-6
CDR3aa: CASSLQGLPSGANVLTF
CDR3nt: TGTGCCAGCAGCTTACAGGGCCTGCCCTCTGGGGCCAACGTCCTGACTTTC

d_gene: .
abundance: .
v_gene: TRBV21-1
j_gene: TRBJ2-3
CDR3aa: CASSKGLQGGYPRADTQYF
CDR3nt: TGTGCCAGCAGCAAAGGTTTGCAGGGGGGGTACCCTCGCGCAGATACGCAGTATTTT

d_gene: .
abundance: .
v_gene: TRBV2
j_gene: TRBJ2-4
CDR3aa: CASSGGAAVNIQYF
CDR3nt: TGTGCCAGCAGTGGTGGTGCGGCGGTGAACATTCAGTACTTC

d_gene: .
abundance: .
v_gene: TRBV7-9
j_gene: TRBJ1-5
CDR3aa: CASSLEVLGSTRNQPQHF
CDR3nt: TGTGCCAGCAGCTTAGAAGTGTTGGGGTCTACACGCAATCAGCCCCAGCATTTT

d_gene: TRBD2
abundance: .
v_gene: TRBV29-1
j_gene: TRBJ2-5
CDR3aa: CSAGGTVETQYF
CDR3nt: TGCAGCGCGGGGGGAACGGTTGAGACCCAGTACTTC

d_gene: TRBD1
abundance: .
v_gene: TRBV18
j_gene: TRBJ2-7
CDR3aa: CASSRDRAYEQYF
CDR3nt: TGTGCCAGCTCAAGGGACAGGGCCTACGAGCAGTACTTC

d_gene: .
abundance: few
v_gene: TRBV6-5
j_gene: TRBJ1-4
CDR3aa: CASSWTASNEKLFF
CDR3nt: TGTGCCAGCAGTTGGACAGCATCCAATGAAAAACTGTTTTTT

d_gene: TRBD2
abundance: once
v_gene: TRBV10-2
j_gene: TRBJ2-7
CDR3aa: CASSEISGLGTYEQYF
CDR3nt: TGCGCCAGCAGTGAGATCTCGGGACTAGGGACCTACGAGCAGTACTTC

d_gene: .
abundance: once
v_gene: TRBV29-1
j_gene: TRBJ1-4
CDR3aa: CSVDTGGTNEKLFF
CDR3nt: TGCAGCGTTGACACGGGCGGGACTAATGAAAAACTGTTTTTT

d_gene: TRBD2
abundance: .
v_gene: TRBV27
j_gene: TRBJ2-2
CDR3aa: CASSLSRTPAGAGELFF
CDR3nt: TGTGCCAGCAGTTTATCGAGGACCCCAGCGGGAGCCGGGGAGCTGTTTTTT

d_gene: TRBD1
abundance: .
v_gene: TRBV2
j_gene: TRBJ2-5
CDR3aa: CASSATGGGETQYF
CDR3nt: TGTGCCAGCAGTGCGACAGGGGGCGGTGAGACCCAGTACTTC

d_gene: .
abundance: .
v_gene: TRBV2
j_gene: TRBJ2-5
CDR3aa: CASSKGTLQETQYF
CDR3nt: TGTGCCAGCAGTAAGGGGACCCTCCAAGAGACCCAGTACTTC